Listed below are T cell receptor beta chains from one sample, sequenced in a study of blood T cell repertoires in COVID-19. TCRdb's table, derived via immunoSEQ multiplex PCR, lists solely in-frame clones and lacks some. Of roughly 220,000 clones in the sample, roughly four fifths are singletons; the top ten hold 15%. The sample taken for sequencing was PBMCs or T cells enriched from blood (not recorded which). The receptors come from a man aged 40-50 years who had recovered from COVID-19. Each CDR3 is given with its conserved first and last residue. A D gene is named only where the DNA matches it firmly. Size is stated for part of the rows, as once, few or many counts, or as a class when the clone is expanded.

>TRBV29-1|-|13|-|TRBJ2-3
TGCAGCGTTGAAATGACAAGCACAGATACGCAGTATTTT
CSVEMTSTDTQYF
>TRBV28|-|15|-|TRBJ1-4
TGTGCCAGCAGTTTAACCGGGCAGGGCGGTGAAAAACTGTTTTTT
CASSLTGQGGEKLFF
>TRBV30|-|14|-|TRBJ1-2
TGTGCCTGGAGTGCCCCCCCGCGGAACTATGGCTACACCTTC
CAWSAPPRNYGYTF
>TRBV2|-|15|TRBD2|TRBJ2-3
TGTGCCAGCAGTGAGCTAGCGGGGGGGCGCGATACGCAGTATTTT
CASSELAGGRDTQYF
>TRBV19|few|14|TRBD1|TRBJ1-5
TGTGCCAGTAGTATAATTACAGGGGATCAGCCCCAGCATTTT
CASSIITGDQPQHF
>TRBV7-2|-|15|-|TRBJ2-1
TGTGCCAGCAGCCCACGGGGGTTCTCCTACAATGAGCAGTTCTTC
CASSPRGFSYNEQFF
>TRBV9|few|15|-|TRBJ1-1
TGTGCCAGCAGCGTAGCGGGTGACCCTTGGGCTGAAGCTTTCTTT
CASSVAGDPWAEAFF
>TRBV5-1|-|14|-|TRBJ1-1
TGCGCCAGCAGCTTTAATCTTATGAACACTGAAGCTTTCTTT
CASSFNLMNTEAFF
>TRBV7-6|-|17|-|TRBJ2-7
TGTGCCAGCAGCTTAGTACCAGGGCCTTACGTCTCCTACGAGCAGTACTTC
CASSLVPGPYVSYEQYF
>TRBV18|once|14|TRBD1|TRBJ1-1
TGTGCCAGCTCAGCGACAGGGTCCGACACTGAAGCTTTCTTT
CASSATGSDTEAFF
>TRBV7-3|-|15|-|TRBJ2-1
TGTGCCAGCAGCTTAAGGCAGGGGCCGACCAATGAGCAGTTCTTC
CASSLRQGPTNEQFF